This entry concerns a single TCR beta chain. This receptor's antigen is unknown. One base away there is no much larger clone; base qualities are not given. TCRbeta CDR3 regions were amplified from genomic DNA by means of the immunoSEQ Assay, a bias-controlled multiplex PCR. In the paper's pipeline: The number of nucleated cells in each sample was estimated from the amplification of reference gene primers within the assay. To quantify the absolute abundance of each unique TCRbeta CDR3 rearrangement, sequence reads were collapsed and filtered. Productive Simpson clonality was computed per sample as the square root of Simpson's diversity index over productive rearrangements. TCRdb retrieved this table from immuneACCESS and kept in-frame rearrangements only. Not all clones are present; in checked studies, unresolved V genes account for under half, and no reason is known for the remainder. V and J calls and clone size are copied from that table; D and trimming were computed from the DNA. This sample holds around 210,000 clones; 75% to 85% were observed only once. The top ten clones comprise roughly 5.3% of the sample.

The record originates from a study of blood T cell repertoires in COVID-19 (TCRdb year 2020). For the study in its entirety: Samples from collaborators originated in the United States, Italy and Spain and spanned both the acute and convalescent phases of COVID-19. A de-identified subject ID, COVID-19 status, age in years and sex were almost always included in the sample metadata. The samples were drawn from the first 160 participants of the ongoing ImmuneRACE study and from 950 to 1,500 subjects provided by 6 global collaborators. Where available, HLA class I and class II types were taken from metadata supplied by the sample provider and were not determined by assay-based typing. Deeply sampled blood TCRbeta repertoires from subjects exposed to, actively infected with, or recovered from COVID-19 were included in the dataset. The material from the prospective study consisted of cDNA or gDNA derived from T cells, B-cell-depleted T cells, or PBMCs. The repertoires were made available in a free public database intended to serve as a resource for research on the immune response to SARS-CoV-2. General findings and caveats noted by the study authors: The amount of clinical and demographic metadata varied by source and participant and was provided uncurated.

One collaborating source in Seattle enrolled patients while the patients were actively infected and followed the patients over time throughout the course of disease. Collaborating institutions collected whole blood in K2EDTA tubes following their own protocols. For TCRbeta analysis, collaborators shipped samples as frozen whole blood, isolated PBMCs, or DNA extracted from either of those sample types. V and J are truncated by 1 base and 7 bases respectively, leaving an intervening sequence of 15 bases. The germline V gene sets CDR1 to LGHNA and CDR2 to YSLEER. Including the terminal cysteine and phenylalanine, the CDR3 comprises 15 residues. The sequence is cut down to CDR3 DNA, 45 bases in frame from base 1.

Sample: peripheral blood. The sequence is built from TRBV4-3 and TRBJ2-3; a tentative D match to TRBD2 spans 6 bases. This clonotype was sampled from a man over 45 with COVID-19, enrolled during active disease. For the CDR3, the sequence is CASSQGAGKGNTQYF. The nucleotide sequence reads TGCGCCAGCAGCCAAGGCGCGGGAAAGGGGAATACGCAGTATTTT.